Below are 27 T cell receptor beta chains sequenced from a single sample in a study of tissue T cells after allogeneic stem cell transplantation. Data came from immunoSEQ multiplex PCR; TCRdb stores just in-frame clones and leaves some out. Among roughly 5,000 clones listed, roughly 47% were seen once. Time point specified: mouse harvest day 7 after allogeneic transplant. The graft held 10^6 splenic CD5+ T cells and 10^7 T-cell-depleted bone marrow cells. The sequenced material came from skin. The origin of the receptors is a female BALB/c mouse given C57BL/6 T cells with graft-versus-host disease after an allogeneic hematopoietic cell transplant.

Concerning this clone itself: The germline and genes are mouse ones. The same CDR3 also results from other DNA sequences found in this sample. CDR3 amino acids: CASSPGSYEQYF. Incomplete CDR3 DNA: TGTGCCAGCAGCCCGGGTTCTTATGAACAGTAC. This chain links TRBV3 with TRBJ2-7; no clear D gene. The read ends 1 residue before the CDR3 terminus; that terminus is restored from the germline J gene. CDR1 and CDR2 (germline): SNHLY, FYNGKV (reference sequence). With 5 bases removed from V and 4 bases from J, the gap between germline ends came to 9 bases. This CDR3 has 12 residues.

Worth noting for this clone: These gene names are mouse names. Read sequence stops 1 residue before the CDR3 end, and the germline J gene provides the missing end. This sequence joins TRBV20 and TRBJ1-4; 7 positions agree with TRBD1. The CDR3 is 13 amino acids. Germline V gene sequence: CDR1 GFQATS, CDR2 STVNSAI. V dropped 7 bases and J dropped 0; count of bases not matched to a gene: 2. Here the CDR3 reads CGVGTVSNERLFF. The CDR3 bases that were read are TGTGGTGTCGGGACAGTTTCCAACGAAAGATTATTT.

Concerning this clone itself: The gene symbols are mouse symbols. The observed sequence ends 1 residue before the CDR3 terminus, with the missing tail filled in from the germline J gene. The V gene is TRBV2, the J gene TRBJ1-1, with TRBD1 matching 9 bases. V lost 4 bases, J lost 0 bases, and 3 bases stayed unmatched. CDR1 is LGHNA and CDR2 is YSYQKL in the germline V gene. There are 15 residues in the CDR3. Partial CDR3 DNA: TGTGCCAGCAGCCTTGACAGGGGGGCAAACACAGAAGTCTTC. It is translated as CASSLDRGANTEVF. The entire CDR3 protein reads CASSLDRGANTEVFF.

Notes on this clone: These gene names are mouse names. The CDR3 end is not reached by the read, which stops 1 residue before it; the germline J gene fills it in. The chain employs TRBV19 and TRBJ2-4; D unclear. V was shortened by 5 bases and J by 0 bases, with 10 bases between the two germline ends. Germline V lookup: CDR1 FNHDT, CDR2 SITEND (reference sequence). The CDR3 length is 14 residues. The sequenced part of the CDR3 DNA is TGTGCCAGCAGCCCGACAAAAAGTCAAAACACCTTGTAC. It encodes CASSPTKSQNTLY. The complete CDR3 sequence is CASSPTKSQNTLYF.

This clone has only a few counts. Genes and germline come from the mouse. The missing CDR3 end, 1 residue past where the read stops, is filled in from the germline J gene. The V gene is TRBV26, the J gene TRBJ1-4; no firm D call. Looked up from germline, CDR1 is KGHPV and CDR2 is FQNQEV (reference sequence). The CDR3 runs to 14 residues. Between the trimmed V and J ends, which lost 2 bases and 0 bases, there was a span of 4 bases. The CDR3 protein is CASSLLISNERLFF. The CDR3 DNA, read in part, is TGTGCCAGCAGTCTGCTAATTTCCAACGAAAGATTATTT. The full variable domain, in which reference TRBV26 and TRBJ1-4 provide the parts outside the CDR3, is NSKVIQTPRYLVKGQGQKAKMRCIPEKGHPVVFWYQQNKNNEFKFLINFQNQEVLQQIDMTEKRFSAECPSNSPCSLEIQSSEAGDSALYLCASSLLISNERLFFGHGTKLSVL.

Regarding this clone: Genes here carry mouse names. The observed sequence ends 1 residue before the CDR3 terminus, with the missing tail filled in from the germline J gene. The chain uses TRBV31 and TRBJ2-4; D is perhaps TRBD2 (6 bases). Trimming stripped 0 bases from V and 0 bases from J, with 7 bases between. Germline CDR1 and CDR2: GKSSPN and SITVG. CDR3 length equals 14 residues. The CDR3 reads CAWSLGGSQNTLYF. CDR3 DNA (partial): TGTGCCTGGAGTCTGGGGGGTAGTCAAAACACCTTGTAC.

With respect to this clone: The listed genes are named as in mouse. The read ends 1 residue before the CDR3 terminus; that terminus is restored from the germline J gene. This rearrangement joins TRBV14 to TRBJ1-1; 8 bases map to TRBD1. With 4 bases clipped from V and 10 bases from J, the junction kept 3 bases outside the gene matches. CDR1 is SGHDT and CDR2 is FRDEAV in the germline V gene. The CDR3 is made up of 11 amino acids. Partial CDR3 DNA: TGTGCCAGCAGTCAGGGGGCCGGAGTCTTC. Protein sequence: CASSQGAGVF. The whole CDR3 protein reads CASSQGAGVFF.

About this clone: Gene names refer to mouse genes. The CDR3 sequence is CASNRAETLYF. The sequenced CDR3 bases are TGTGCCAGCAACAGGGCAGAAACGCTGTAT. The chain links TRBV26 to TRBJ2-3; D might be TRBD1 (5 bases). The read gets to within 1 residue of the CDR3 end, and the germline J gene fills in the rest. The V end was cut by 7 bases, the J end by 3 bases, with 5 bases between. The CDR3 consists of 11 residues. Germline CDR1 KGHPV, CDR2 FQNQEV (reference sequence).

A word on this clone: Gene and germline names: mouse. The sequenced part of the CDR3 DNA is TGTGCCAGCAGGGACTGGGGGCTCCCGGAACAGTAC. Its translation is CASRDWGLPEQY. The whole CDR3 is CASRDWGLPEQYF. V gene TRBV13-1 combines with J gene TRBJ2-7, with TRBD2 identical over 10 bases. From the germline J gene comes the end of the CDR3, since the read stops 1 residue before it. The CDR3 contains 13 residues. Germline loops: CDR1 NSHNY, CDR2 SYGAGN. After removal of 5 bases from V and 7 bases from J, the junction contained 6 bases not matched to a gene.

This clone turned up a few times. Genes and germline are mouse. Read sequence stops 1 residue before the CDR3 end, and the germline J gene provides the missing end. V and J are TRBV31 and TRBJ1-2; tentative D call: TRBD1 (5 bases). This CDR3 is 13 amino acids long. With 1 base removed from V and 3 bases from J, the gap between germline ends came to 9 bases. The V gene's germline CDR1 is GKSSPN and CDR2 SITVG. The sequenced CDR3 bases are TGTGCCTGGAGTCGGGGGAGGGACTCCGACTACACC. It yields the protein CAWSRGRDSDYT. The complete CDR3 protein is CAWSRGRDSDYTF. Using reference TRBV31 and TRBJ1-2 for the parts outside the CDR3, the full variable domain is AQTIHQWPVAEIKAVGSPLSLGCTIKGKSSPNLYWYWQATGGTLQQLFYSITVGQVESVVQLNLSASRPKDDQFILSTEKLLLSHSGFYLCAWSRGRDSDYTFGSGTRLLVI.

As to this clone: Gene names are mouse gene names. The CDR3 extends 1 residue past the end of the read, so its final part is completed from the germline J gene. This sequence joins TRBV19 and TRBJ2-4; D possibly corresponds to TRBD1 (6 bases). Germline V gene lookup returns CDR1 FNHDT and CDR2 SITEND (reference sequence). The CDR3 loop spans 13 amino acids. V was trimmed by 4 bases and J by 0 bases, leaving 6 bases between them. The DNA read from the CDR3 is TGTGCCAGCAGTGACAGGAGTCAAAACACCTTGTAC. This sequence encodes CASSDRSQNTLY. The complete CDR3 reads CASSDRSQNTLYF.

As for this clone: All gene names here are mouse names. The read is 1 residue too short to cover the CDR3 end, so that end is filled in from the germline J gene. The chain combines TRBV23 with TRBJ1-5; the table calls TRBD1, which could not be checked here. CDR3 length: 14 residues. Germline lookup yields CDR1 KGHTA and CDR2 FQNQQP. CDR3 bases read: TGCTCCAGCGCCCGGGACAATAACAACCAGGCTCCGCTT. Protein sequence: CSSARDNNNQAPL. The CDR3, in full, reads CSSARDNNNQAPLF.

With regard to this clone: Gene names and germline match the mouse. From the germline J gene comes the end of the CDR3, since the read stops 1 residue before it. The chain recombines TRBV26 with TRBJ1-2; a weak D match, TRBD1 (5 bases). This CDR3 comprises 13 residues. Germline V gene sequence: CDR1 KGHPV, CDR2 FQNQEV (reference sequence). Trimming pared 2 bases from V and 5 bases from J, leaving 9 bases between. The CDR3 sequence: CASSLTEGSDYTF. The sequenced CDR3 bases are TGTGCCAGCAGTCTGACAGAGGGGTCCGACTACACC.

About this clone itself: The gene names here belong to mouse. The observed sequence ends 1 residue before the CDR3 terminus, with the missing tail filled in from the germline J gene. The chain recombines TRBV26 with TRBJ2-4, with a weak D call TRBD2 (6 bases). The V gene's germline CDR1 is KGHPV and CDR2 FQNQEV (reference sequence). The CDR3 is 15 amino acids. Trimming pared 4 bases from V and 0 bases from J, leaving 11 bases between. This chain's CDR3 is CASSPRWGSQNTLYF. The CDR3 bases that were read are TGTGCCAGCAGTCCTCGCTGGGGTAGTCAAAACACCTTGTAC.

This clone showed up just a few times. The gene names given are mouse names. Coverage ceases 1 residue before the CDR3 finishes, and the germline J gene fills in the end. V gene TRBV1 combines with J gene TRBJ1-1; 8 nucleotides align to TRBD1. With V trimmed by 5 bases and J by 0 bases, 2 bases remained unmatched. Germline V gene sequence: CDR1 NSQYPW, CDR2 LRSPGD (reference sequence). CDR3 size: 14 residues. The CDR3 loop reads CTCSRGQANTEVFF. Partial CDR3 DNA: TGCACCTGCAGTAGGGGACAGGCAAACACAGAAGTCTTC.

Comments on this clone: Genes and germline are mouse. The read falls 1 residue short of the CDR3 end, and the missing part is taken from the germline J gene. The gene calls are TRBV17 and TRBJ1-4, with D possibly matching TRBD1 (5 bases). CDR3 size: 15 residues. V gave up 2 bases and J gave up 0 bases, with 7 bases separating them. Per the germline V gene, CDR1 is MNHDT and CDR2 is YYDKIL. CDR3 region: CASSRRTISNERLFF. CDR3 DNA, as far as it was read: TGTGCTAGCAGTAGACGGACAATTTCCAACGAAAGATTATTT.

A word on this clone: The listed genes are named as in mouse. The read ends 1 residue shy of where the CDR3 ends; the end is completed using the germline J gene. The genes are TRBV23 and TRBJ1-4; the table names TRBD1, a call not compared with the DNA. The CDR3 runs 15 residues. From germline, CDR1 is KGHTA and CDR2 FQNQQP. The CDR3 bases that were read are TGCTCCAGCAGTCAAATGACAGGCTCCAACGAAAGATTATTT. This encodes CSSSQMTGSNERLF. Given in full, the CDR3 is CSSSQMTGSNERLFF.

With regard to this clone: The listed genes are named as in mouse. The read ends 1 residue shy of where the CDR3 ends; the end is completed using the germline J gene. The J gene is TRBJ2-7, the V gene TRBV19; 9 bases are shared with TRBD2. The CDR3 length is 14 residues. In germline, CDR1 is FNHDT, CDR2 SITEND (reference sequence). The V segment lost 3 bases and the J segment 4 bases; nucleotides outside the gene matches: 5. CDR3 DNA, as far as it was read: TGTGCCAGCAGTAGGAACTGGGGGGAGTATGAACAGTAC. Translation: CASSRNWGEYEQY. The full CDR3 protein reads CASSRNWGEYEQYF. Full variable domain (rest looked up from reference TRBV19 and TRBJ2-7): GGIITQTPKFLIGQEGQKLTLKCQQNFNHDTMYWYRQDSGKGLRLIYYSITENDLQKGDLSEGYDASREKKSSFSLTVTSAQKNEMAVFLCASSRNWGEYEQYFGPGTRLTVL.

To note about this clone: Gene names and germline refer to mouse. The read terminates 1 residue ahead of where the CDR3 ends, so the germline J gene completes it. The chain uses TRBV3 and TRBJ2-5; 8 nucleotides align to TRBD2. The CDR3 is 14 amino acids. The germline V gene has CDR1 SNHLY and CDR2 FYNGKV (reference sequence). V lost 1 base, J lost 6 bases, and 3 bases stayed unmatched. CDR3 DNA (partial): TGTGCCAGCAGCTTAGAGGGGGGGCACGACACCCAGTAC. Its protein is CASSLEGGHDTQY. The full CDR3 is CASSLEGGHDTQYF.

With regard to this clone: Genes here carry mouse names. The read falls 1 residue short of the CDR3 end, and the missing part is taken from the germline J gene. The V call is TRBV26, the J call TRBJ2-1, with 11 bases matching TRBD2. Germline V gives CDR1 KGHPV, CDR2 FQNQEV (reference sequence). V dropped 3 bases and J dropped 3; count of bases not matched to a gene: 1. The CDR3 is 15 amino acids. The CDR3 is CASSLDWGGYAEQFF. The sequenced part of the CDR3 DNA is TGTGCCAGCAGTCTCGACTGGGGGGGCTATGCTGAGCAGTTC.

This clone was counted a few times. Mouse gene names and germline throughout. This chain's CDR3 is CASSLNYEQYF. The CDR3 bases that were read are TGTGCCAGCAGTCTGAACTATGAACAGTAC. The chain uses TRBV26 and TRBJ2-7; unclear D gene. The CDR3 end is not reached by the read, which stops 1 residue before it; the germline J gene fills it in. In germline, CDR1 is KGHPV, CDR2 FQNQEV (reference sequence). CDR3 length: 11 amino acids. Trimming took off 2 bases at V and 3 bases at J, with 2 bases between the two ends.

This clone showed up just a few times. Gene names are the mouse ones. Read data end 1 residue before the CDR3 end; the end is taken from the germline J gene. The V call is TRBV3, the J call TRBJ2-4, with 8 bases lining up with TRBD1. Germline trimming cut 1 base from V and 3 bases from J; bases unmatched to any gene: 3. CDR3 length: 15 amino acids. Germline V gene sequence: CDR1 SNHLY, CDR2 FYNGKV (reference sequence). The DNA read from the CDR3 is TGTGCCAGCAGCTTAGTCAGGGGGCAACAAAACACCTTGTAC. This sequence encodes CASSLVRGQQNTLY. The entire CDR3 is CASSLVRGQQNTLYF.

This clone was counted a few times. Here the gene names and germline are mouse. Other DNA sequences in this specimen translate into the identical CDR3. The CDR3 is CASSLGQYEQYF. CDR3 DNA (partial): TGTGCCAGCAGTCTGGGACAGTATGAACAGTAC. The rearrangement links TRBV26 to TRBJ2-7, with D perhaps TRBD1 (6 bases). The read is 1 residue too short to cover the CDR3 end, so that end is filled in from the germline J gene. The V gene's germline CDR1 is KGHPV and CDR2 FQNQEV (reference sequence). There are 12 residues in the CDR3. V was clipped by 2 bases and J by 4 bases, with 6 bases between them. Together with reference TRBV26 and TRBJ2-7, the CDR3 gives the full variable domain: NSKVIQTPRYLVKGQGQKAKMRCIPEKGHPVVFWYQQNKNNEFKFLINFQNQEVLQQIDMTEKRFSAECPSNSPCSLEIQSSEAGDSALYLCASSLGQYEQYFGPGTRLTVL.

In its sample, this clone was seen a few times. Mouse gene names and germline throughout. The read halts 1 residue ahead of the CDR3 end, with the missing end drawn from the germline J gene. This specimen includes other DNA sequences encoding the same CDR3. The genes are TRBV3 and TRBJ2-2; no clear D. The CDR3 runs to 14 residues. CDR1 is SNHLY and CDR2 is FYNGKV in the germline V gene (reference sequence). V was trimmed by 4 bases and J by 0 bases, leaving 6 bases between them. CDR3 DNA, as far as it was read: TGTGCCAGCAGCTCTACAGCAAACACCGGGCAGCTCTAC. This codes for CASSSTANTGQLY. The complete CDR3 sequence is CASSSTANTGQLYF.

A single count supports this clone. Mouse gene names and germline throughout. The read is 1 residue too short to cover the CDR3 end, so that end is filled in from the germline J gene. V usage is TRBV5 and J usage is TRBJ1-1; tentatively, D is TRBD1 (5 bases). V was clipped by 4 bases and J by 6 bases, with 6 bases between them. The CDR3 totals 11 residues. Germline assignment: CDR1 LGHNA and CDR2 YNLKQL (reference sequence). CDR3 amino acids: CASSPGSEVFF. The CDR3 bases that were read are TGTGCCAGCAGCCCAGGGTCAGAAGTCTTC.

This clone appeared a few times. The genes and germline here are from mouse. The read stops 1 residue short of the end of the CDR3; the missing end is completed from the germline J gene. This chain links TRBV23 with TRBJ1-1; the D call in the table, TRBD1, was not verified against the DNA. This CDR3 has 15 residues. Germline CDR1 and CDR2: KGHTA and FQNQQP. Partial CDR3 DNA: TGCTCCAGCAGTCCTGGGACAGGGGTGGGCACAGAAGTCTTC. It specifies CSSSPGTGVGTEVF. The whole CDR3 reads CSSSPGTGVGTEVFF.

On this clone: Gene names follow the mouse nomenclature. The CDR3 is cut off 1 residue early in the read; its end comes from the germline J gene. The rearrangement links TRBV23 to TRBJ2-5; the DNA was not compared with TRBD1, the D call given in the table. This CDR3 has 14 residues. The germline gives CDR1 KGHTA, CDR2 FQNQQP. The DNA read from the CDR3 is TGCTCCAGCAGTCAATCCTCGACAGAAGACACCCAGTAC. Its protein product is CSSSQSSTEDTQY. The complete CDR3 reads CSSSQSSTEDTQYF. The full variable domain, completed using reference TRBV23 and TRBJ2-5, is DAAVTQKPRYLIKMKGQEAEMKCIPEKGHTAVFWYQQKQSKELKFLIYFQNQQPLDQIDMVKERFSAVCPSSSLCSLGIRTCEAEDSALYLCSSSQSSTEDTQYFGPGTRLLVL.